This TCR beta chain came from a study of cytomegalovirus exposure and HLA in healthy donors. Study-wide results and caveats: The authors confirmed in vitro that three CMV-associated chains were specific for CMV antigens.

The PCR contained 60 Vbeta and 13 Jbeta primers. Libraries were prepared by immunoSEQ multiplex PCR; TCRdb keeps only in-frame clonotypes and omits some of them. The sample records 100,000 to 120,000 clones, roughly 84% being singletons. Regarding this clone: The target antigen is unknown.

What was sequenced was PBMCs. This sequence originates from a man aged 25-45 years in good health and CMV-seropositive.

This CDR3 is CASSFEAAYEQYF. The CDR3 DNA reads TGTGCCAGCAGCTTCGAAGCGGCCTACGAGCAGTACTTC. This chain uses TRBV5-6 with TRBJ2-7; possibly TRBD2 for D (5 bases). CDR3 length: 13 residues. Germline assignment: CDR1 SGHDT and CDR2 YYEEEE. Trimming removed 2 bases at V and 2 bases at J, with 8 bases between.